Following are 14 T cell receptor beta chains from one sample sequenced in a study of T cell responses to AZD1222 COVID-19 vaccine. Measured with immunoSEQ multiplex PCR; TCRdb has only the in-frame clones, and not every one. The data show about 99,000 clones, approximately 89% seen once. The specimen was peripheral blood, collected 28 days after the second dose of the MenACWY control vaccine. The receptors were sampled from an adult who received the MenACWY meningococcal vaccine as a control.

The chain has TRBV27 and TRBJ2-7; 7 bases are a match to TRBD1. The CDR3 is 14 residues long. Germline V gene lookup returns CDR1 MNHEY and CDR2 SMNVEV (reference sequence). J gave up 2 bases and V 6 bases, and 7 bases lay outside the gene matches. Here the CDR3 reads CASRGDSPPYEQYF. In nucleotides, the CDR3 is TGTGCCAGCAGAGGGGACAGCCCTCCCTACGAGCAGTACTTC.

V usage is TRBV6-5 and J usage is TRBJ1-4, with D possibly being TRBD1 (6 bases). Germline-derived CDR1 and CDR2 are MNHEY and SVGAGI. CDR3 length: 15 residues. V was cut by 6 bases and J by 3 bases, with 14 bases left in between. Here the CDR3 reads CASSLEGGANEKLFF. As DNA, the CDR3 is TGTGCCAGCAGCCTCGAAGGGGGGGCTAATGAAAAACTGTTTTTT.

The chain couples TRBV5-1 to TRBJ2-2; TRBD2 aligns across 10 bases. CDR1 and CDR2 (germline): SGHRS, YFSETQ. The CDR3 spans 20 residues. Trimming at V came to 3 bases and at J to 4 bases, leaving 18 bases not matched to a gene. The CDR3 reads CASSSKEFLGASGGTGELFF. In nucleotides, the CDR3 is TGCGCCAGCAGCTCAAAAGAATTTTTAGGGGCTAGCGGGGGCACCGGGGAGCTGTTTTTT. Based on the CDR3 plus reference TRBV5-1 and TRBJ2-2, the full variable domain is KAGVTQTPRYLIKTRGQQVTLSCSPISGHRSVSWYQQTPGQGLQFLFEYFSETQRNKGNFPGRFSGRQFSNSRSEMNVSTLELGDSALYLCASSSKEFLGASGGTGELFFGEGSRLTVL.

This rearrangement joins TRBV5-1 to TRBJ2-7, with 7 positions matching TRBD1. Germline V lookup: CDR1 SGHRS, CDR2 YFSETQ. This CDR3 contains 17 residues. V trimming: 4 bases; J trimming: 0 bases; junction bases outside the gene matches: 13. CDR3 nucleotide sequence: TGCGCCAGCAGCAACCCAGGGGGTGCAGGGACCTCCTACGAGCAGTACTTC. This encodes CASSNPGGAGTSYEQYF.

This clone was observed a handful of times. J is TRBJ2-1 and V is TRBV4-3, with 8 bases aligning to TRBD1. V shed 0 bases, J shed 5 bases, and the junction held 12 bases outside the gene matches. The CDR3 is 18 amino acids. Per germline, CDR1 LGHNA and CDR2 YSLEER. The CDR3 nucleotides read TGCGCCAGCAGCCAAGATCTCCAGAGGACAGGGTTACACAATGAGCAGTTCTTC. Protein sequence: CASSQDLQRTGLHNEQFF.

This clone appeared a single time. V gene TRBV6-5 combines with J gene TRBJ2-7, with 7 bases matching TRBD1. The CDR3 has 14 amino acids. The V gene's germline CDR1 is MNHEY and CDR2 SVGAGI. The ends lost 10 bases at V and 1 base at J; junction bases unmatched: 10. The CDR3 nucleotides read TGTGCCACCTCGTCCGGGACAGCTTCCTACGAGCAGTACTTC. This encodes CATSSGTASYEQYF.

V and J are TRBV4-1 and TRBJ2-3, with D tentatively TRBD2 (7 bases). Germline V gives CDR1 MGHRA, CDR2 YSYEKL. This CDR3 spans 17 amino acids. The V end lost 3 bases, the J end lost 5 bases, and 21 bases lay between the germline ends. In DNA, the CDR3 is TGCGCCAGCAGCCAGCCTAGGGGGGGCACGGCGCGAGATACGCAGTATTTT. Protein: CASSQPRGGTARDTQYF.

The CDR3 here is CASSQANSGNTIYF. The DNA of the CDR3 is TGCGCCAGCAGCCAAGCCAACTCTGGAAACACCATATATTTT. The chain recombines TRBV4-3 with TRBJ1-3, with unresolved D. The V gene lost 1 base and the J gene lost 0 bases, with 4 bases spanning the gap. In germline, CDR1 is LGHNA, CDR2 YSLEER. This CDR3 has 14 residues.

This clone has only one observation. The genes are TRBV5-1 and TRBJ2-7, with D perhaps assigned TRBD1 or TRBD2 (5 bases each). V lost 3 bases and J 5 bases, leaving 12 bases between the germline ends. This CDR3 spans 13 amino acids. Germline CDR1 reads SGHRS; CDR2 reads YFSETQ. The CDR3 sequence is CASSSGALNEQYF. CDR3 nucleotides: TGCGCCAGCAGCTCCGGGGCGCTTAACGAGCAGTACTTC.

The chain combines TRBV27 with TRBJ2-3; D is perhaps TRBD2 (5 bases). This CDR3 comprises 12 residues. Trimming left V 2 bases short and J 11 bases short, with 11 bases between. The V gene's germline CDR1 is MNHEY and CDR2 SMNVEV (reference sequence). The CDR3 sequence is CASSLGGGRQYF. The CDR3, as DNA: TGTGCCAGCAGTTTAGGAGGCGGCCGGCAGTATTTT.

The chain links TRBV6-6 to TRBJ1-4; tentative D call: TRBD1 (6 bases). The CDR3 runs 16 residues. V shed 6 bases and J shed 4 bases, with 18 bases lying between them. CDR1 and CDR2 (germline): MNHNY, SVGAGI (reference sequence). The CDR3: CASRRGSANYNEKLFF. CDR3 sequence (DNA): TGTGCCAGCAGGAGGGGGTCAGCGAATTATAATGAAAAACTGTTTTTT.

The rearrangement links TRBV5-1 to TRBJ1-6; 7 bases map to TRBD1. The V gene's germline CDR1 is SGHRS and CDR2 YFSETQ. The CDR3 totals 13 residues. Trimming at V came to 4 bases and at J to 10 bases, leaving 5 bases not matched to a gene. The CDR3 sequence: CASSDRDLSPLHF. The CDR3 DNA is TGCGCCAGCAGCGACAGGGATCTATCACCCCTCCACTTT. The complete variable domain, with remaining parts taken from reference TRBV5-1 and TRBJ1-6, reads KAGVTQTPRYLIKTRGQQVTLSCSPISGHRSVSWYQQTPGQGLQFLFEYFSETQRNKGNFPGRFSGRQFSNSRSEMNVSTLELGDSALYLCASSDRDLSPLHFGNGTRLTVT.

The chain links TRBV4-1 to TRBJ2-2; 12 bases line up with TRBD2. The CDR3 spans 19 residues. V lost 0 bases to trimming and J lost 6 bases; unmatched junction nucleotides: 11. In germline, CDR1 is MGHRA, CDR2 YSYEKL. CDR3 nucleotide sequence: TGCGCCAGCAGCCAAGATTCAAGACTAGCGGGGGACTCGGCCGGGGAGCTGTTTTTT. Amino acids: CASSQDSRLAGDSAGELFF.

The chain employs TRBV5-4 and TRBJ2-2; no reliable D call. CDR3 length: 13 amino acids. Trimming shortened V by 4 bases and J by 5 bases, and 9 bases separated the two germline ends. Germline V CDR1 and CDR2: SGHNT, YYREEE (reference sequence). The chain's CDR3 is CASSDLRTGELFF. The CDR3 DNA sequence: TGTGCCAGCAGCGATCTTAGAACCGGGGAGCTGTTTTTT.